This T cell receptor (beta chain) is from a study of blood T cell repertoires in COVID-19. In the study overall: There were acute and convalescent COVID-19 samples, and they came from the United States, Italy and Spain.

TCRdb's copy holds only in-frame clones and misses some; the assay was immunoSEQ multiplex PCR. The data hold over 45,000 clones, with around 87% observed a single time. V shed 4 bases and J shed 4 bases, with 8 bases lying between them. The CDR3 extends over 13 amino acids. Germline-derived CDR1 and CDR2 are LGHDT and YNNKEL (reference sequence). The origin of this receptor is a man aged 45-60 years with active COVID-19. The V and J genes are TRBV3-1 (or the pseudogene TRBV3-2) and TRBJ1-3, with D unresolved. The sequenced sample was peripheral blood. In nucleotides, the CDR3 is TGTGCCAGCAGCCTGCAGATCGGAAACACCATATATTTT. Translated, it gives CASSLQIGNTIYF.